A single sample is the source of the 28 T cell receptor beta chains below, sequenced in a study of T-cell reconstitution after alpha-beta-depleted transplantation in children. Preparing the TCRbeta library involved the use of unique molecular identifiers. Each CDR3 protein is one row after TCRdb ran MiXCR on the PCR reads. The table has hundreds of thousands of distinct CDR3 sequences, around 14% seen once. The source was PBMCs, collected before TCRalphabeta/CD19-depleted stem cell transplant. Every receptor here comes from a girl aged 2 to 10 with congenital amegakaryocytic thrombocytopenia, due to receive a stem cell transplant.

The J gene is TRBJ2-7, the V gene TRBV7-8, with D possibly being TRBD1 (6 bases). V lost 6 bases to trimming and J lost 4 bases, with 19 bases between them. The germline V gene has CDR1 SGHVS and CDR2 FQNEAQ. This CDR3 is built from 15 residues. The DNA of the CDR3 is TGTGCCAGCAGTTTGGCTATGGGACAACAGTACGAGCAGTACTTC. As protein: CASSLAMGQQYEQYF.

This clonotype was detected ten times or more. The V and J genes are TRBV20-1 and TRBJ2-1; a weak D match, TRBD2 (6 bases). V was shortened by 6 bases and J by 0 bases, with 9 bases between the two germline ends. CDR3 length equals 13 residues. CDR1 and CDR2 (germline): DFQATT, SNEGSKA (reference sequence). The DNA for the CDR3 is TGCAGTGCGACGGGAGTCTCCTACAATGAGCAGTTCTTC. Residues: CSATGVSYNEQFF.

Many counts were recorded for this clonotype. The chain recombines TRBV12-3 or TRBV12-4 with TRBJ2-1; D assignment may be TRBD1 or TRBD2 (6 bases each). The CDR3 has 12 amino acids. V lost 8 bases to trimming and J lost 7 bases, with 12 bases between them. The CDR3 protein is CASSGAGNEQFF. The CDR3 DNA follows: TGTGCCAGCTCGGGGGCTGGGAATGAGCAGTTCTTC.

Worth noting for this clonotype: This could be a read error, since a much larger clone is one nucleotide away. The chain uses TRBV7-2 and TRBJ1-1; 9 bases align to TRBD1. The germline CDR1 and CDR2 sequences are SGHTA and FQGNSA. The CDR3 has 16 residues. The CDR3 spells CASSFSSGQGNTGAFF. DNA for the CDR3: TGTGCCAGCAGCTTCTCCAGCGGACAGGGGAACACTGGAGCTTTCTTT.

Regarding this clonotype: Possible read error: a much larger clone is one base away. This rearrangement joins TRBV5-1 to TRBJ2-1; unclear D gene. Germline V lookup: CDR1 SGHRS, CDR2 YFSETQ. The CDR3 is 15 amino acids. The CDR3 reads CASRLEQSSYNEQFF. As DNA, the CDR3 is TGCGCCAGCAGGTTGGAACAGAGCTCCTACAATGAGCAGTTCTTC.

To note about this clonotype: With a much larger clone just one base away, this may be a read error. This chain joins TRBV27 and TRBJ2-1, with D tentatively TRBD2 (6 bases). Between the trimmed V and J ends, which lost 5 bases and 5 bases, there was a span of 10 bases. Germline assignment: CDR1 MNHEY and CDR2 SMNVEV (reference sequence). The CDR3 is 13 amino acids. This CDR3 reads CASSPGLHNEQFF. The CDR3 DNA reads TGTGCCAGCAGTCCGGGACTCCACAATGAGCAGTTCTTC.

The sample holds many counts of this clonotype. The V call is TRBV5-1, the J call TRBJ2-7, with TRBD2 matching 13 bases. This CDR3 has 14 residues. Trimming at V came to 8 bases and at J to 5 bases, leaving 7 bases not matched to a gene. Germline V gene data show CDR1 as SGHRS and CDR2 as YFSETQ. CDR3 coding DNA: TGCGCCAGTCGCCCTGGACTAGCGGGAGACGAGCAGTACTTC. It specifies CASRPGLAGDEQYF.

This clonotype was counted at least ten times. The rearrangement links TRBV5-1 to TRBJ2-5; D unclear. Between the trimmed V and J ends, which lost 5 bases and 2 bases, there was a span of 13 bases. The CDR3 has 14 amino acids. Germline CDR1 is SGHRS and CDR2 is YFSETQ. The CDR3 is CASRKTASQETQYF. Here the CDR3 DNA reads TGCGCCAGCAGGAAAACCGCGAGTCAAGAGACCCAGTACTTC. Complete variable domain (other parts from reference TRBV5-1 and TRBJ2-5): KAGVTQTPRYLIKTRGQQVTLSCSPISGHRSVSWYQQTPGQGLQFLFEYFSETQRNKGNFPGRFSGRQFSNSRSEMNVSTLELGDSALYLCASRKTASQETQYFGPGTRLLVL.

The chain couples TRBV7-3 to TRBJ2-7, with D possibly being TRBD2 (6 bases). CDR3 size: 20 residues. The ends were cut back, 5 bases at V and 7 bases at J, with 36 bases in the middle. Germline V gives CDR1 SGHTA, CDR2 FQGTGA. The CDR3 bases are TGTGCCAGCAGCCTTTTAGGGACTGGCGGCGGCCGGTCCAAACGGAGAGAGCAGTACTTC. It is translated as CASSLLGTGGGRSKRREQYF. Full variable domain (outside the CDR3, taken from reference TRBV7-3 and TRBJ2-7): GAGVSQTPSNKVTEKGKYVELRCDPISGHTALYWYRQSLGQGPEFLIYFQGTGAADDSGLPNDRFFAVRPEGSVSTLKIQRTERGDSAVYLCASSLLGTGGGRSKRREQYFGPGTRLTVT.

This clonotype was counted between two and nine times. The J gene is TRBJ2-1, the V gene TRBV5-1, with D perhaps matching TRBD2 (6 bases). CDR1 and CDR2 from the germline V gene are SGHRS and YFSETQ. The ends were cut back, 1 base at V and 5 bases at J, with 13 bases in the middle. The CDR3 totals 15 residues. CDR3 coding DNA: TGCGCCAGCAGCTTGATGGGGGGTGGGAACAATGAGCAGTTCTTC. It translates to CASSLMGGGNNEQFF.

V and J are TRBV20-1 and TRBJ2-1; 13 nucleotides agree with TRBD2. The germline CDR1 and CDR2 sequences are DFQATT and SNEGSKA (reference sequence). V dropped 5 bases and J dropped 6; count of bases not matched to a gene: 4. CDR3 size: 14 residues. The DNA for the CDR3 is TGCAGTGCTCCCCGGACTAGCGGGAGCAATGAGCAGTTCTTC. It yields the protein CSAPRTSGSNEQFF.

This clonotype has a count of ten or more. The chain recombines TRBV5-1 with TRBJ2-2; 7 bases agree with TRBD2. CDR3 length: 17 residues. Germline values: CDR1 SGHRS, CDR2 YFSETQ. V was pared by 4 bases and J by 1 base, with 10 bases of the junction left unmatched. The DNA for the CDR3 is TGCGCCAGCAGCCCGACCCCGACTAGCAGGAACACCGGGGAGCTGTTTTTT. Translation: CASSPTPTSRNTGELFF. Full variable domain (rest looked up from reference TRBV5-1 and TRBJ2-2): KAGVTQTPRYLIKTRGQQVTLSCSPISGHRSVSWYQQTPGQGLQFLFEYFSETQRNKGNFPGRFSGRQFSNSRSEMNVSTLELGDSALYLCASSPTPTSRNTGELFFGEGSRLTVL.

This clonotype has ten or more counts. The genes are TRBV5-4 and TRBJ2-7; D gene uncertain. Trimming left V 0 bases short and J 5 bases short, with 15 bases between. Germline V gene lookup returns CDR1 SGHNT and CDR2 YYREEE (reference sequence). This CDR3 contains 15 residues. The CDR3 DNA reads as TGTGCCAGCAGCTTGGAGGTCTCCGACTTAAACGAGCAGTACTTC. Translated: CASSLEVSDLNEQYF.

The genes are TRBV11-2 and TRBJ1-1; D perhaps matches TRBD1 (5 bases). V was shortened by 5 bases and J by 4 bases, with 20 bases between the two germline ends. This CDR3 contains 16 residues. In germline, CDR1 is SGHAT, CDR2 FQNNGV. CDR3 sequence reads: CASSPGKVVGGTEAFF. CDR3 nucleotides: TGTGCCAGCAGCCCCGGGAAGGTAGTGGGGGGCACTGAAGCTTTCTTT.

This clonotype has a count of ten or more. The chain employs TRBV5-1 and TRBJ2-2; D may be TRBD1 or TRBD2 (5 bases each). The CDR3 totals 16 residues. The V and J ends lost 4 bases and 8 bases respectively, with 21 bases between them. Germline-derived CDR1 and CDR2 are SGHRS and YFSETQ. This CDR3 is CASSREPGRLTGELFF. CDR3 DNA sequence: TGCGCCAGCAGCAGGGAACCGGGACGTTTGACTGGGGAGCTGTTTTTT. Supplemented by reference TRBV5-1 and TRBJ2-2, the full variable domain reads KAGVTQTPRYLIKTRGQQVTLSCSPISGHRSVSWYQQTPGQGLQFLFEYFSETQRNKGNFPGRFSGRQFSNSRSEMNVSTLELGDSALYLCASSREPGRLTGELFFGEGSRLTVL.

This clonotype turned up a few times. In nucleotides, the CDR3 is TGCGCCAGCAGCTTAGAGGAGGCTGGCTATGGCTACACCTTC. Protein: CASSLEEAGYGYTF. The rearrangement uses TRBV5-1 and TRBJ1-2; unclear D gene. V shed 2 bases and J shed 4 bases, with 12 bases lying between them. The CDR3 covers 14 residues. Germline V lookup: CDR1 SGHRS, CDR2 YFSETQ.

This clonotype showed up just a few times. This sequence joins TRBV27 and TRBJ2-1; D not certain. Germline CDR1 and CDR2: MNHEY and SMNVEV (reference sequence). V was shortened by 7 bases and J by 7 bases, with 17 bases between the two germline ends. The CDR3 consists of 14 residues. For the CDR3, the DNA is TGTGCCAGCACTCCTCCGGGCCTCGTGAATGAGCAGTTCTTC. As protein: CASTPPGLVNEQFF.

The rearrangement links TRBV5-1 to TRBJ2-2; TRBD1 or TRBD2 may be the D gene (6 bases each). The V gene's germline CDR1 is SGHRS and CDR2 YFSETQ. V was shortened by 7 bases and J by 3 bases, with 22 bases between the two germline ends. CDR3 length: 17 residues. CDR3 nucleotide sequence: TGCGCCAGCCGGGACTCCATCGCATGGGGGCACACCGGGGAGCTGTTTTTT. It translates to CASRDSIAWGHTGELFF.

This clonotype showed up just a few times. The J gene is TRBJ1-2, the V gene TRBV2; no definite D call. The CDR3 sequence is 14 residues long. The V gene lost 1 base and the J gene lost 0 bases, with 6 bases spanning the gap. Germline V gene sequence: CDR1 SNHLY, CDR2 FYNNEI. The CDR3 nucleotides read TGTGCCAGCAGTGAAGGGCCAGCTAACTATGGCTACACCTTC. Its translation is CASSEGPANYGYTF.

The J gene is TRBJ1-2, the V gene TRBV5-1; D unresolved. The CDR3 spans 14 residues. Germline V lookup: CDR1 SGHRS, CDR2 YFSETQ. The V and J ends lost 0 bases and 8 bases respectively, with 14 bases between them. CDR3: CASSLGTTPGGYTF. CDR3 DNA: TGCGCCAGCAGCTTGGGAACGACCCCAGGCGGCTACACCTTC.

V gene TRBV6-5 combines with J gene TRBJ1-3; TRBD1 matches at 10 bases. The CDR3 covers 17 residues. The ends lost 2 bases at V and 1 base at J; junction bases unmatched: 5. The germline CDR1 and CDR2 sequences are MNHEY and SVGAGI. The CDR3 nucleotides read TGTGCCAGCAGTTACCTGGGACAGGGGAAGTCTGGAAACACCATATATTTT. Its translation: CASSYLGQGKSGNTIYF.

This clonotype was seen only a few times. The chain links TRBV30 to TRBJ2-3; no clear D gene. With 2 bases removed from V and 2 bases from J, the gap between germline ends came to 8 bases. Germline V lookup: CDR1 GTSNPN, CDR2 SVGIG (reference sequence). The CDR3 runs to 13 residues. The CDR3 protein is CAWSSIYTDTQYF. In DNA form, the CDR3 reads TGTGCCTGGAGTTCAATCTACACAGATACGCAGTATTTT.

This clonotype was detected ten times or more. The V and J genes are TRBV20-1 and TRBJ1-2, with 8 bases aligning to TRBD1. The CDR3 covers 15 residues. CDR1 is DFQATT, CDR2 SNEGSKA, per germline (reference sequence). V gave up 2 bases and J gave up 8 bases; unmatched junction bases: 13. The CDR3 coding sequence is TGCAGTGCTAGATCCCGGACAGGGCGTTTTTGGGGCTACACCTTC. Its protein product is CSARSRTGRFWGYTF.

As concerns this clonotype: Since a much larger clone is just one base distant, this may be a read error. The CDR3 reads CASGGATNEKLFF. Written as DNA, the CDR3 is TGTGCCAGCGGGGGGGCAACTAATGAAAAACTGTTTTTT. The chain uses TRBV2 and TRBJ1-4, with D perhaps TRBD1 (5 bases). In germline, CDR1 is SNHLY, CDR2 FYNNEI. V lost 8 bases to trimming and J lost 0 bases, with 7 bases between them. The CDR3 is made up of 13 amino acids.

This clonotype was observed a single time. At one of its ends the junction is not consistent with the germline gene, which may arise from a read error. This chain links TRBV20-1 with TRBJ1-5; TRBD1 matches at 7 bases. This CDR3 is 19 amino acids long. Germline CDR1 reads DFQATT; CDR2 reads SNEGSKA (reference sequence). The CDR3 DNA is TGCTGTGCTAGTTCCGTCTCGGGACGCGCAGGGGGGGGCCGACAGCCCCAGCATTTT. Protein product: CCASSVSGRAGGGRQPQHF.

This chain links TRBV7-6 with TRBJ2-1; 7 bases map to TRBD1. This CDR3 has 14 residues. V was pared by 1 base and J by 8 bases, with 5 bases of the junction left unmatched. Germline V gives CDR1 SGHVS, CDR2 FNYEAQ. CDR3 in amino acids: CASSLVGGIYEQFF. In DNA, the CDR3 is TGTGCCAGCAGCTTAGTAGGGGGCATCTATGAGCAGTTCTTC. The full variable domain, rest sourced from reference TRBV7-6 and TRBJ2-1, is GAGVSQSPRYKVTKRGQDVALRCDPISGHVSLYWYRQALGQGPEFLTYFNYEAQQDKSGLPNDRFSAERPEGSISTLTIQRTEQRDSAMYRCASSLVGGIYEQFFGPGTRLTVL.

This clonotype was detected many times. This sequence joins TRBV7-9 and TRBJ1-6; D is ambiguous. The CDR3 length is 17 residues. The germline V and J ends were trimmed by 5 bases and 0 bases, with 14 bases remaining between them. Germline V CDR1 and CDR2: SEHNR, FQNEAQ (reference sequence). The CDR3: CASSHGAVSSYNSPLHF. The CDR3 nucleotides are TGTGCCAGCAGCCATGGAGCAGTTAGCTCCTATAATTCACCCCTCCACTTT.

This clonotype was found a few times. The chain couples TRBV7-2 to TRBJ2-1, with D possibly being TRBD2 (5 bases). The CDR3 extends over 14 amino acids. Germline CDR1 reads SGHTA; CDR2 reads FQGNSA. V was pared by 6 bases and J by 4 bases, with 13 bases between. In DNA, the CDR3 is TGTGCCAGCAGGACGCCGGGAATGTACAATGAGCAGTTCTTC. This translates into CASRTPGMYNEQFF.